The clone carrying this T cell receptor (beta chain) was counted at least ten times. Its antigen is undetermined. Method: immunoSEQ multiplex PCR; TCRdb's copy keeps in-frame clones and lacks some. The profile covers about 45,000 clones, none occurring a single time. This entry belongs to a study of T cell clonality in common variable immunodeficiency. General study points: Fewer deletions and N-nucleotide insertions were reportedly seen in common variable immunodeficiency TCR beta sequences. What drives increased CVID clonality needs T cell subpopulation sequencing. Fewer TCRbeta clones were shared among CVID subjects than controls.

The receptor was derived from a person between 18 and 75 years old in good health. Sequences were obtained from peripheral blood mononuclear cells.

The covered CDR3 bases are TGTGCCAGCAGCTTAGCGCTTAGCGGGAGCGAG. Translation: CASSLALSGSE. The full CDR3 protein reads CASSLALSGSEQYF. The V gene is TRBV7-8, the J gene TRBJ2-7; 9 positions match TRBD2. Read sequence stops 3 residues before the CDR3 end, and the germline J gene provides the missing end. This CDR3 contains 14 residues. With V trimmed by 0 bases and J by 6 bases, 3 bases remained unmatched. Germline V gene data show CDR1 as SGHVS and CDR2 as FQNEAQ.